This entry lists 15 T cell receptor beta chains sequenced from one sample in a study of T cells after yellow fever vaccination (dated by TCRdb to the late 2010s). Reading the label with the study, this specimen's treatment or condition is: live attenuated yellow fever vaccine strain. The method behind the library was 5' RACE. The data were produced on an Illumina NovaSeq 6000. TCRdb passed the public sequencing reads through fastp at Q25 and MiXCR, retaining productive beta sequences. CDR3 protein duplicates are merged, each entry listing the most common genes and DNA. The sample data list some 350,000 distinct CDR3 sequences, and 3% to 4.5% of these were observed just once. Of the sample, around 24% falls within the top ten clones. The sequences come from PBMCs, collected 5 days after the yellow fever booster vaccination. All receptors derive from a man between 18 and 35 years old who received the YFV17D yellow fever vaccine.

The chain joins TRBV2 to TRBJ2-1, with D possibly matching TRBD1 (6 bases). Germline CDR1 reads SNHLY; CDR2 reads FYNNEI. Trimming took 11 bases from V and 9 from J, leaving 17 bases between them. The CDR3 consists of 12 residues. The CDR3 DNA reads TGTGCCGGCCGGCCCCAGGGGCCTGAGCAGTTCTTC. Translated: CAGRPQGPEQFF.

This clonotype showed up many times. CDR3 coding DNA: TGCAGTGCACGGGAGGAGGGGGACGCCTATGGCTACACCTTC. Its protein is CSAREEGDAYGYTF. The rearrangement links TRBV20-1 to TRBJ1-2; tentatively, D is TRBD1 (6 bases). The V gene lost 6 bases and the J gene lost 4 bases, with 18 bases spanning the gap. Germline V lookup: CDR1 DFQATT, CDR2 SNEGSKA (reference sequence). The CDR3 totals 14 residues.

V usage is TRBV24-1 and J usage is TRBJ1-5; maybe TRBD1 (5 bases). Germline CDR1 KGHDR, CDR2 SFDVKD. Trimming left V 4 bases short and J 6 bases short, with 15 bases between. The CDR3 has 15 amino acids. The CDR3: CATSDPSRVGQPQHF. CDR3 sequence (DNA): TGTGCCACCAGTGACCCGTCCAGGGTGGGTCAGCCCCAGCATTTT.

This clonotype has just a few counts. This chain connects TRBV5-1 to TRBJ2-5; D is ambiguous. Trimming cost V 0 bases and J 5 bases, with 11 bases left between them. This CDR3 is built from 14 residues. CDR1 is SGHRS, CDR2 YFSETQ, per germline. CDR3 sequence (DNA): TGCGCCAGCAGCTTGGTGCCCGCGGTCGAGACCCAGTACTTC. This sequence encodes CASSLVPAVETQYF.

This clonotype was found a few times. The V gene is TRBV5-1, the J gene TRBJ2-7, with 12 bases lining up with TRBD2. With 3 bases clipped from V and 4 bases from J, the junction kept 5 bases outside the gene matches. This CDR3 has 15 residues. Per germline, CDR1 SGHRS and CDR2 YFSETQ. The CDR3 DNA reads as TGCGCCAGCAGCTCTAGCGGGGGGGGTTTATACGAGCAGTACTTC. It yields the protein CASSSSGGGLYEQYF.

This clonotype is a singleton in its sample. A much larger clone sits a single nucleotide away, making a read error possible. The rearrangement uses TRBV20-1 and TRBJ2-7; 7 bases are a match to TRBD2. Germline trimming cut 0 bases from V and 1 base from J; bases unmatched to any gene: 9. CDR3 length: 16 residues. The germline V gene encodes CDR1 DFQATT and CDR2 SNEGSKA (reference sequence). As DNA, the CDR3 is TGCAGTGCTAGAGATATGGGGGGGACTATGTCCTACGAGCAGTACTTC. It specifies CSARDMGGTMSYEQYF.

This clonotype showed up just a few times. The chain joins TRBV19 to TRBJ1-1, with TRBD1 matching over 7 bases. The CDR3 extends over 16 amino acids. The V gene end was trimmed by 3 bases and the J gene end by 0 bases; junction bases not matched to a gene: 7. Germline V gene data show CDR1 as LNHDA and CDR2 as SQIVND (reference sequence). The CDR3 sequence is CASSIGVGTVNTEAFF. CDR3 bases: TGTGCCAGTAGTATTGGGGTTGGGACAGTGAACACTGAAGCTTTCTTT.

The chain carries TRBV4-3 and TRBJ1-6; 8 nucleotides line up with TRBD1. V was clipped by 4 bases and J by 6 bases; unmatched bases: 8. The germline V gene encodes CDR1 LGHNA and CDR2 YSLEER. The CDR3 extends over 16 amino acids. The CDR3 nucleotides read TGCGCCAGCAGCCCCCACGCAGGGGGCTCTAATTCACCCCTCCACTTT. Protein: CASSPHAGGSNSPLHF.

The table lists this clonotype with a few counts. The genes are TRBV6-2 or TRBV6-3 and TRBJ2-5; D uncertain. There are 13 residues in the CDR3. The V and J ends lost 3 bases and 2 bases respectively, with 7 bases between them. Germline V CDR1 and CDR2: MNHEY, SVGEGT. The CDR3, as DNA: TGTGCCAGCAGTTATGGTTCTCAAGAGACCCAGTACTTC. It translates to CASSYGSQETQYF.

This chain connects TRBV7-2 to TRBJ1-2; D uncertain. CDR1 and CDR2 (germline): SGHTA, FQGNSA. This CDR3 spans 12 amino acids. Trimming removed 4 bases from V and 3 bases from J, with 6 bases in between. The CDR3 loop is CASSSQYYGYTF. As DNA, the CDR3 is TGTGCCAGCAGCTCTCAGTACTATGGCTACACCTTC.

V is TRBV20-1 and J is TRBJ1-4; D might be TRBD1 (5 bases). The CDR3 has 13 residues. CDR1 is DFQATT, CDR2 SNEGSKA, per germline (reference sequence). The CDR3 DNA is TGCAGCGCTTGGGGCCGAGCTAATGAAAAACTGTTTTTT. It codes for CSAWGRANEKLFF.

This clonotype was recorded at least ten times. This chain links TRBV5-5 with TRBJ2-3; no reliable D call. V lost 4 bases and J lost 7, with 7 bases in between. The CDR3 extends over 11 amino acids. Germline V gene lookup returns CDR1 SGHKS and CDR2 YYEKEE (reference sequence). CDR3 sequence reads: CASSPRNTQYF. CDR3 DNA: TGTGCCAGCAGCCCGAGAAATACGCAGTATTTT.

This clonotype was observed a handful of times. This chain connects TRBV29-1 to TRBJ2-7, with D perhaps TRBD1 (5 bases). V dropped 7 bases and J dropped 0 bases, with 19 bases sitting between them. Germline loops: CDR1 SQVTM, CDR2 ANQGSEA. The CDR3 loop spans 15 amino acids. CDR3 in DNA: TGCAGCGCCCTAGGACATCCACCAGCCTCCTACGAGCAGTACTTC. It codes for CSALGHPPASYEQYF.

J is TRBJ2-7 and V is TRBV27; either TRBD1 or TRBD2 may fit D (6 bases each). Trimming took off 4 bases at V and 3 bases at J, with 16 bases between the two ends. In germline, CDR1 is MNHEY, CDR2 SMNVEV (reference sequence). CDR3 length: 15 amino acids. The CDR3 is CASSSLPGADYEQYF. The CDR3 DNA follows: TGTGCCAGCAGTTCTCTCCCGGGGGCAGACTACGAGCAGTACTTC.

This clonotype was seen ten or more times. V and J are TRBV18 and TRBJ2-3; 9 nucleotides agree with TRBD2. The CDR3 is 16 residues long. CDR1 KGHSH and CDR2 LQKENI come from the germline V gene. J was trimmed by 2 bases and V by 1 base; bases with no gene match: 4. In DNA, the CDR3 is TGTGCCAGCTCACCACTGCGGGGGGGTTCCACAGATACGCAGTATTTT. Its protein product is CASSPLRGGSTDTQYF.